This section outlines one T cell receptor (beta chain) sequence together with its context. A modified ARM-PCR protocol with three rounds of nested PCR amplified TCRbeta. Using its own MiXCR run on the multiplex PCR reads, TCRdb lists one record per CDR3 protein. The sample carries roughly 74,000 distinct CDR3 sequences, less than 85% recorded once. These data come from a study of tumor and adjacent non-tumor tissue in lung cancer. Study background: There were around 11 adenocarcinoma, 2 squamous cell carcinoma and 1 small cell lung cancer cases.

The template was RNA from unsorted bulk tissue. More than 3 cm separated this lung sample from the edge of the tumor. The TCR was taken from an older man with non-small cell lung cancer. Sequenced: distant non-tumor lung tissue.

The CDR3 sequence: CARSPEIHNEQFF. The CDR3 bases are TGTGCCAGAAGTCCCGAGATACATAATGAGCAGTTCTTC. The J gene is TRBJ2-1, the V gene TRBV6-2 or TRBV6-3; D not certain. The V end was cut by 9 bases, the J end by 7 bases, with 16 bases between. CDR3 length equals 13 residues. Germline CDR1 reads MNHEY; CDR2 reads SVGEGT.